The 18 T cell receptor beta chains reported below all come from one sample, sequenced in a study of blood T cell repertoires in COVID-19. The protocol was immunoSEQ multiplex PCR, while the TCRdb copy is restricted to in-frame clones and leaves out a portion. The data show about 150,000 clones, with 85% seen just once and more than 6.5% held by the top ten. Sequences were obtained from peripheral blood. The receptor set was obtained from a woman between 55 and 75 years old with COVID-19, enrolled during active disease.

This clone occurred a few times. The CDR3 sequence is CASSLVGTANTGELFF. The CDR3 nucleotides read TGCGCCAGCAGCTTGGTCGGGACTGCGAACACCGGGGAGCTGTTTTTT. This rearrangement joins TRBV5-1 to TRBJ2-2, with a tentative D call TRBD2 (6 bases). This CDR3 has 16 residues. Trimming stripped 0 bases from V and 0 bases from J, with 9 bases between. CDR1 and CDR2 (germline): SGHRS, YFSETQ.

V and J are TRBV19 and TRBJ2-1; 9 bases fit TRBD1. The CDR3 consists of 21 residues. Germline CDR1 reads LNHDA; CDR2 reads SQIVND (reference sequence). V trimming: 1 base; J trimming: 6 bases; junction bases outside the gene matches: 22. CDR3 loop: CASSIGRLPRKPGQGFNEQFF. The CDR3 DNA follows: TGTGCCAGTAGTATAGGCCGACTCCCGCGAAAACCGGGACAGGGTTTCAATGAGCAGTTCTTC.

V usage is TRBV9 and J usage is TRBJ1-1; TRBD1 agrees at 7 bases. The J segment lost 5 bases and the V segment lost 3 bases, leaving 7 bases of the junction unmatched. The CDR3 length is 14 residues. Germline V gives CDR1 SGDLS, CDR2 YYNGEE. CDR3 amino acids: CASSGVRGRTEAFF. CDR3 sequence (DNA): TGTGCCAGCAGCGGGGTCAGGGGGAGGACTGAAGCTTTCTTT.

This chain links TRBV6-1 with TRBJ2-7, with D tentatively TRBD2 (7 bases). Germline-derived CDR1 and CDR2 are MNHNS and SASEGT. Trimming shortened V by 1 base and J by 4 bases, and 14 bases separated the two germline ends. The CDR3 consists of 15 residues. The CDR3 nucleotides read TGTGCCAGCAGTGAAGGGGGGGGGCGAGGGTACGAGCAGTACGTC. This encodes CASSEGGGRGYEQYV.

The rearrangement joins TRBV25-1 to TRBJ1-5, with TRBD1 identical over 7 bases. There are 13 residues in the CDR3. After removal of 10 bases from V and 3 bases from J, the junction contained 6 bases not matched to a gene. CDR1 MGHDK and CDR2 SYGVNS come from the germline V gene. The CDR3 coding sequence is TGTGCCACCAGGGGGGGGTACAATCAGCCCCAGCATTTT. Residues: CATRGGYNQPQHF.

The chain couples TRBV7-6 to TRBJ1-5; 7 bases match TRBD1. Germline V lookup: CDR1 SGHVS, CDR2 FNYEAQ. V trimming: 1 base; J trimming: 0 bases; junction bases outside the gene matches: 6. The CDR3 consists of 17 residues. CDR3 residues: CASSLGAGTVSNQPQHF. The CDR3 coding sequence is TGTGCCAGCAGCTTAGGGGCCGGGACAGTTAGCAATCAGCCCCAGCATTTT.

This chain uses TRBV18 with TRBJ2-7, with D tentatively TRBD1 (6 bases). CDR1 is KGHSH and CDR2 is LQKENI in the germline V gene. Between the trimmed V and J ends, which lost 6 bases and 3 bases, there was a span of 12 bases. The CDR3 sequence is 13 residues long. Here the CDR3 reads CASSVDSLYEQYF. Here the CDR3 DNA reads TGTGCCAGCTCTGTGGACAGTCTCTACGAGCAGTACTTC.

The chain joins TRBV7-8 to TRBJ2-1; D is ambiguous. Germline CDR1 is SGHVS and CDR2 is FQNEAQ. CDR3 length: 11 residues. V was trimmed by 5 bases and J by 9 bases, leaving 8 bases between them. The CDR3 sequence is CASSPNGEQFF. CDR3 nucleotides: TGTGCCAGCAGCCCCAACGGTGAGCAGTTCTTC. Together with reference TRBV7-8 and TRBJ2-1, the CDR3 gives the full variable domain: GAGVSQSPRYKVAKRGQDVALRCDPISGHVSLFWYQQALGQGPEFLTYFQNEAQLDKSGLPSDRFFAERPEGSVSTLKIQRTQQEDSAVYLCASSPNGEQFFGPGTRLTVL.

The chain joins TRBV19 to TRBJ1-4; the D is unclear. Trimming cost V 6 bases and J 0 bases, with 11 bases left between them. This CDR3 has 15 amino acids. Per germline, CDR1 LNHDA and CDR2 SQIVND (reference sequence). The CDR3 sequence: CASRPYSTTNEKLFF. CDR3 in DNA: TGTGCCAGTAGACCCTACAGCACAACTAATGAAAAACTGTTTTTT.

The gene calls are TRBV3-1 (or the pseudogene TRBV3-2) and TRBJ2-7; 7 bases agree with TRBD1. Germline V gene lookup returns CDR1 LGHDT and CDR2 YNNKEL (reference sequence). This CDR3 is 15 amino acids long. The V segment lost 3 bases and the J segment 2 bases; nucleotides outside the gene matches: 7. The DNA of the CDR3 is TGTGCCAGCAGCCACCAGGACAGGAGGCCCTACGAGCAGTACTTC. Amino acid sequence: CASSHQDRRPYEQYF.

The chain uses TRBV11-2 and TRBJ1-2, with 10 bases lining up with TRBD1. This CDR3 comprises 15 residues. The V and J ends lost 5 bases and 4 bases, in that order; junction bases with no gene match: 7. The V gene's germline CDR1 is SGHAT and CDR2 FQNNGV. CDR3 DNA sequence: TGTGCCAGCAGCCCCATGAGACAGGGGGCCTATGGCTACACCTTC. As protein: CASSPMRQGAYGYTF.

The rearrangement joins TRBV7-9 to TRBJ2-1, with TRBD2 matching 12 bases. Trimming cost V 5 bases and J 5 bases; bases outside gene matches: 4. The CDR3 runs 15 residues. From germline, CDR1 is SEHNR and CDR2 FQNEAQ (reference sequence). The CDR3 nucleotides read TGTGCCAGCAGCGGGGGACTAGCGGGCCACAATGAGCAGTTCTTC. Amino acids: CASSGGLAGHNEQFF.

Only one count was recorded for this clone. The V and J genes are TRBV18 and TRBJ2-5, with 9 bases aligning to TRBD1. Germline V gene data show CDR1 as KGHSH and CDR2 as LQKENI. CDR3 length: 15 amino acids. The trim removed 8 bases at V and 3 bases at J, leaving 10 bases unmatched. The CDR3 loop reads CASREGQGGEETQYF. The CDR3 DNA reads as TGTGCCAGCCGCGAGGGACAGGGAGGCGAAGAGACCCAGTACTTC.

The CDR3: CASSSQAGELAKNIQYF. The CDR3 DNA follows: TGTGCCAGCAGCTCTCAAGCGGGGGAACTAGCCAAAAACATTCAGTACTTC. This rearrangement joins TRBV5-4 to TRBJ2-4, with 8 bases that match TRBD2. This CDR3 has 17 amino acids. Germline V gives CDR1 SGHNT, CDR2 YYREEE (reference sequence). Trimming removed 3 bases from V and 0 bases from J; junction bases left unmatched: 8.

V gene TRBV5-1 combines with J gene TRBJ1-4; TRBD1 agrees at 9 bases. After removal of 4 bases from V and 8 bases from J, the junction contained 6 bases not matched to a gene. The V gene's germline CDR1 is SGHRS and CDR2 YFSETQ. The CDR3 is 14 residues long. CDR3 sequence (DNA): TGCGCCAGCAGCGGGGGACAGGGAGGCGAAAAACTGTTTTTT. Protein sequence: CASSGGQGGEKLFF.

This clone was detected only a few times. CDR3 loop: CASSVKRGNQPQHF. The CDR3 DNA is TGCGCCAGCAGTGTCAAGAGGGGCAATCAGCCCCAGCATTTT. The chain combines TRBV10-1 with TRBJ1-5; no clear D. Germline V lookup: CDR1 WNHNN, CDR2 SYGVQD (reference sequence). This CDR3 contains 14 residues. Trimming took off 4 bases at V and 2 bases at J, with 9 bases between the two ends.

This chain links TRBV13 with TRBJ2-1; D perhaps matches TRBD1 (7 bases). This CDR3 is 15 amino acids long. Germline V CDR1 and CDR2: PRHDT, FYEKMQ (reference sequence). Between the trimmed V and J ends, which lost 6 bases and 5 bases, there was a span of 17 bases. CDR3 in amino acids: CASRLARGRDNEQFF. The CDR3 DNA reads TGTGCCAGCAGGCTAGCGAGGGGGCGGGACAATGAGCAGTTCTTC.

V usage is TRBV7-9 and J usage is TRBJ2-2; D is possibly TRBD1 (5 bases). The CDR3 length is 15 residues. Trimming removed 3 bases from V and 7 bases from J, with 15 bases in between. CDR1 is SEHNR, CDR2 FQNEAQ, per germline (reference sequence). The CDR3 reads CASSFQGGLGGELFF. DNA for the CDR3: TGTGCCAGCAGCTTCCAGGGTGGGCTAGGCGGGGAGCTGTTTTTT. The full variable domain, completed using reference TRBV7-9 and TRBJ2-2, is DTGVSQNPRHKITKRGQNVTFRCDPISEHNRLYWYRQTLGQGPEFLTYFQNEAQLEKSRLLSDRFSAERPKGSFSTLEIQRTEQGDSAMYLCASSFQGGLGGELFFGEGSRLTVL.